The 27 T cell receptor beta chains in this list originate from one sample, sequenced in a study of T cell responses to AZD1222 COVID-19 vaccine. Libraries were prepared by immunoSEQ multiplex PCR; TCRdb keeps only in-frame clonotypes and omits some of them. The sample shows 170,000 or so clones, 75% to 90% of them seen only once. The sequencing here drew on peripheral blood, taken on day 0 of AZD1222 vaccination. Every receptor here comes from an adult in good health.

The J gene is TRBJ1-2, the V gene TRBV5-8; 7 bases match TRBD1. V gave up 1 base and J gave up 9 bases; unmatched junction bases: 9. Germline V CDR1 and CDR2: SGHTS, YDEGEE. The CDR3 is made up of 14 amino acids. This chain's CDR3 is CASSLSGGDSSYTF. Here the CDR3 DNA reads TGTGCCAGCAGCTTGTCAGGGGGAGACTCCAGCTACACCTTC.

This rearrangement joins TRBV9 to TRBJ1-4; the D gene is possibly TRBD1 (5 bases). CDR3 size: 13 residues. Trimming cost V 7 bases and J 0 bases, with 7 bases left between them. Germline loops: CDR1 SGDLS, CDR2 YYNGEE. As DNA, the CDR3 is TGTGCCAGCGGGGCATCAACTAATGAAAAACTGTTTTTT. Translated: CASGASTNEKLFF.

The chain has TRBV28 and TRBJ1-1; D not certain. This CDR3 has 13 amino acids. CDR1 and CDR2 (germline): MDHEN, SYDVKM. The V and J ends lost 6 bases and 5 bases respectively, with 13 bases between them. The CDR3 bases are TGTGCCAGCAGCCCCCCGCTTCCTACTGAAGCTTTCTTT. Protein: CASSPPLPTEAFF.

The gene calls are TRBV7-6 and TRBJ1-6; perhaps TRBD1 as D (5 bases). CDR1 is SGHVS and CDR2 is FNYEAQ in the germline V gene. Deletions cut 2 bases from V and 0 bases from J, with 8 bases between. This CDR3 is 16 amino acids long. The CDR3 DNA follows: TGTGCCAGCAGCTTATCGGGGGGCTCCTATAATTCACCCCTCCACTTT. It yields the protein CASSLSGGSYNSPLHF.

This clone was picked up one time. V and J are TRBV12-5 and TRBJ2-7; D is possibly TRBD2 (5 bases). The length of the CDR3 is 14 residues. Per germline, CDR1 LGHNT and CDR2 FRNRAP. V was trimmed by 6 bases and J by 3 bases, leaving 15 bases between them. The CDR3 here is CASGIGGSVYEQYF. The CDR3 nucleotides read TGTGCTAGTGGGATAGGCGGTAGCGTCTACGAGCAGTACTTC.

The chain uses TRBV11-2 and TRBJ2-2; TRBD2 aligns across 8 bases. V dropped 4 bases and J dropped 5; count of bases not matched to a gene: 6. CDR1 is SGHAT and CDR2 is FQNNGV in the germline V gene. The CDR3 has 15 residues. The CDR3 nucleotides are TGTGCCAGCAGCTCGGGCGGGAGGAGGACCGGGGAGCTGTTTTTT. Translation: CASSSGGRRTGELFF.

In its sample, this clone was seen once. CDR3 nucleotide sequence: TGTGCCAGCAGCCGTGGGGGACAGTGGGATTATGGCTACACCTTC. The encoded protein is CASSRGGQWDYGYTF. The chain is built from TRBV11-2 and TRBJ1-2, with 7 positions matching TRBD1. V was clipped by 5 bases and J by 5 bases; unmatched bases: 11. Germline-derived CDR1 and CDR2 are SGHAT and FQNNGV. The CDR3 covers 15 residues.

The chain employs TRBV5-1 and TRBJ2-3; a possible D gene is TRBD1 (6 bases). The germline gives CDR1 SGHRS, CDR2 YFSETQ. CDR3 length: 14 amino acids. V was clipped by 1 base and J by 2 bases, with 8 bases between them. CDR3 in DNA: TGCGCCAGCAGCTTGAGGACAGACACAGATACGCAGTATTTT. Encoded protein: CASSLRTDTDTQYF. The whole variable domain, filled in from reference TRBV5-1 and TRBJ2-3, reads KAGVTQTPRYLIKTRGQQVTLSCSPISGHRSVSWYQQTPGQGLQFLFEYFSETQRNKGNFPGRFSGRQFSNSRSEMNVSTLELGDSALYLCASSLRTDTDTQYFGPGTRLTVL.

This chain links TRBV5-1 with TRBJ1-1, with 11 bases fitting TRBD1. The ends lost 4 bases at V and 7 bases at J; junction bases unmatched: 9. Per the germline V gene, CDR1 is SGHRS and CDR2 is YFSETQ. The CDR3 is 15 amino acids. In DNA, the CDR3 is TGCGCCAGCAGCCTAACCCCGGGACAGGGGGTTGAAGCTTTCTTT. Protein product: CASSLTPGQGVEAFF. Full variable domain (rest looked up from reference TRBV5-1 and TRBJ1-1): KAGVTQTPRYLIKTRGQQVTLSCSPISGHRSVSWYQQTPGQGLQFLFEYFSETQRNKGNFPGRFSGRQFSNSRSEMNVSTLELGDSALYLCASSLTPGQGVEAFFGQGTRLTVV.

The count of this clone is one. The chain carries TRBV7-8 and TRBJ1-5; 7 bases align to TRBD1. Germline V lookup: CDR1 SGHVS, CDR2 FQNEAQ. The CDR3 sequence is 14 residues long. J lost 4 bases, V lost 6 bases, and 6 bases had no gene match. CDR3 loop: CASSGDRSNQPQHF. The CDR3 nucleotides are TGTGCCAGCAGTGGGGACAGATCAAATCAGCCCCAGCATTTT. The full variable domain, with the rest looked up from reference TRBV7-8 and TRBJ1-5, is GAGVSQSPRYKVAKRGQDVALRCDPISGHVSLFWYQQALGQGPEFLTYFQNEAQLDKSGLPSDRFFAERPEGSVSTLKIQRTQQEDSAVYLCASSGDRSNQPQHFGDGTRLSIL.

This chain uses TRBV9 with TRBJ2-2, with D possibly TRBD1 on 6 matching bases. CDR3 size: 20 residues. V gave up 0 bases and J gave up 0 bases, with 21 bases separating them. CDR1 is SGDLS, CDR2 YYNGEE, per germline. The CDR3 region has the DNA TGTGCCAGCAGCGTAGTCGACTGGGGGCTGAGGCACGCGAACACCGGGGAGCTGTTTTTT. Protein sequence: CASSVVDWGLRHANTGELFF. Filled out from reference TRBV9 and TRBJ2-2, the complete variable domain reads DSGVTQTPKHLITATGQRVTLRCSPRSGDLSVYWYQQSLDQGLQFLIQYYNGEERAKGNILERFSAQQFPDLHSELNLSSLELGDSALYFCASSVVDWGLRHANTGELFFGEGSRLTVL.

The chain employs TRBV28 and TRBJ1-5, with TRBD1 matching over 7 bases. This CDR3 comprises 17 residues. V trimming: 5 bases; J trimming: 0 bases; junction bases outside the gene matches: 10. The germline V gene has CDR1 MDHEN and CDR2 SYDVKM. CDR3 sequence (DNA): TGTGCCAGCAGTCCCCCGAGGGACAGATATAGCAATCAGCCCCAGCATTTT. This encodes CASSPPRDRYSNQPQHF.

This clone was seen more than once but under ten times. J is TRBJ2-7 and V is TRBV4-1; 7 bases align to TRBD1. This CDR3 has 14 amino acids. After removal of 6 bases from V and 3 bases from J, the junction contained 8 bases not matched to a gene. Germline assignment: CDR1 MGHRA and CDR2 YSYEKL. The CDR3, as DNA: TGCGCCAGCAGTCTCGGACAGGCCATCTACGAGCAGTACTTC. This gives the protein CASSLGQAIYEQYF.

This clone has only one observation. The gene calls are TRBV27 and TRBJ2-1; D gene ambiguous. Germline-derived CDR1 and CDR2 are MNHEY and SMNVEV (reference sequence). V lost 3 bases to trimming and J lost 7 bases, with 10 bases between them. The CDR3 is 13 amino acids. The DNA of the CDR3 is TGTGCCAGCAGTTTCCCCCTCCTAAATGAGCAGTTCTTC. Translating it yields CASSFPLLNEQFF.

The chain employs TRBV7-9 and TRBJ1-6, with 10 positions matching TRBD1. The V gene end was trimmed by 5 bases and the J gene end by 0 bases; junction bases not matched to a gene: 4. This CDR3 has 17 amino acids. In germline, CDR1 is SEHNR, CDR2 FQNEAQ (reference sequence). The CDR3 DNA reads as TGTGCCAGCAGCCCGGACAGGGGGAGCTCCTATAATTCACCCCTCCACTTT. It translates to CASSPDRGSSYNSPLHF.

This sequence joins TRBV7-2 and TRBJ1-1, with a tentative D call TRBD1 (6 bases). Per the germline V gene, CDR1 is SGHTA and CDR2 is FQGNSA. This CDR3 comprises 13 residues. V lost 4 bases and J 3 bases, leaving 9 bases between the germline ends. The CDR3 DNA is TGTGCCAGCAGCTCACAGGGTTACACTGAAGCTTTCTTT. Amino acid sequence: CASSSQGYTEAFF.

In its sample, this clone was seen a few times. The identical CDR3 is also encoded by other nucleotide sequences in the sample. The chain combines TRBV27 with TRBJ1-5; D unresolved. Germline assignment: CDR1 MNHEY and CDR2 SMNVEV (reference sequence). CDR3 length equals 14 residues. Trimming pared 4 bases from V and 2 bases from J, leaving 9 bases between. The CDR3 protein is CASSSSVRNQPQHF. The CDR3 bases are TGTGCCAGCAGTTCCTCGGTCCGCAATCAGCCCCAGCATTTT.

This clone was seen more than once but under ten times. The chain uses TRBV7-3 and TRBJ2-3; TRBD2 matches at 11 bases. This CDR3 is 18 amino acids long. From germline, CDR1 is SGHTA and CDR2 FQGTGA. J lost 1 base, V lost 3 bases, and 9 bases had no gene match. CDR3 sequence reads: CASSFLAGGGGRTDTQYF. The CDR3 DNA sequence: TGTGCCAGCAGCTTCCTAGCGGGAGGAGGGGGGCGCACAGATACGCAGTATTTT.

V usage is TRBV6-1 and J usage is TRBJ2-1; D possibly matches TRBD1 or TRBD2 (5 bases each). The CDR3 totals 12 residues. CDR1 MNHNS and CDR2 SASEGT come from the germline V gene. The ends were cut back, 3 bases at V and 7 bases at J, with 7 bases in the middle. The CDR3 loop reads CASSDGGNEQFF. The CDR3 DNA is TGTGCCAGCAGTGATGGGGGAAATGAGCAGTTCTTC.

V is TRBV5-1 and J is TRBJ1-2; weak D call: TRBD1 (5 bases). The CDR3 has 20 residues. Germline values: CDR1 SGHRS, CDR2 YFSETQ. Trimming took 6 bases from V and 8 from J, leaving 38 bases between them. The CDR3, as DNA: TGCGCCAGCACCCACGGGCCCTCTGGCGTGGTCTTTTCGGGGGTTAGCGGCTACACCTTC. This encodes CASTHGPSGVVFSGVSGYTF.

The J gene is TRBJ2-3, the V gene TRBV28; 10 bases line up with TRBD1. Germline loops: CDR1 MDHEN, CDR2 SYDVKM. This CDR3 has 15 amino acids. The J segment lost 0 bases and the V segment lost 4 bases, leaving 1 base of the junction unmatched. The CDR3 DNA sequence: TGTGCCAGCAGTTGGGGACAGGGGAGCACAGATACGCAGTATTTT. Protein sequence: CASSWGQGSTDTQYF.

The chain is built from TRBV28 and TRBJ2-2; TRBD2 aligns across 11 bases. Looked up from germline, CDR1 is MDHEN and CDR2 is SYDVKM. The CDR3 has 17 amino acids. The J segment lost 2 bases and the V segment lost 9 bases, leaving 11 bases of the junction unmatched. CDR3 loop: CARKNPSGRNNTGELFF. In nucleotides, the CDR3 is TGTGCCAGAAAAAACCCTAGCGGGAGGAACAACACCGGGGAGCTGTTTTTT.

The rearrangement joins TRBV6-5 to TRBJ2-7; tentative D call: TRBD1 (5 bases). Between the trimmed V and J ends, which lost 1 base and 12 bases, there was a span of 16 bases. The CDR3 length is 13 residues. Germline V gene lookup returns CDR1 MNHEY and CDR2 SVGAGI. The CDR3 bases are TGTGCCAGCAGTTACTATGGGGCAGCCCCAATGTACTTC. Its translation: CASSYYGAAPMYF.

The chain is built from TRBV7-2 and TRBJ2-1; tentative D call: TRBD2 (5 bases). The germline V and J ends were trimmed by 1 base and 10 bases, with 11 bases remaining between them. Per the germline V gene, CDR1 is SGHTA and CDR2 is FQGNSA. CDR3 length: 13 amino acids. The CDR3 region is CASSLGLAAEQFF. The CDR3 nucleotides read TGTGCCAGCAGCTTAGGGCTAGCCGCCGAGCAGTTCTTC.

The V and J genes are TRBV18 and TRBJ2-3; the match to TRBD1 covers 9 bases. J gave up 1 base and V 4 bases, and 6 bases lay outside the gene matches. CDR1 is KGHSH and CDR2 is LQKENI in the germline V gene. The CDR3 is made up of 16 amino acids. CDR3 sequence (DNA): TGTGCCAGCTCACGAACCGGGACAGGGCGCACAGATACGCAGTATTTT. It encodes CASSRTGTGRTDTQYF.

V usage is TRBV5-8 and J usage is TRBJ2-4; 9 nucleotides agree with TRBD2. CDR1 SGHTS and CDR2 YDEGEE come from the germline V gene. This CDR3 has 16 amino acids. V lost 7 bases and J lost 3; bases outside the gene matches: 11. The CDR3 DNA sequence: TGTGCCAGCTGCGGCGGGAGGGCGGCGGGCAAAAACATTCAGTACTTC. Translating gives CASCGGRAAGKNIQYF.

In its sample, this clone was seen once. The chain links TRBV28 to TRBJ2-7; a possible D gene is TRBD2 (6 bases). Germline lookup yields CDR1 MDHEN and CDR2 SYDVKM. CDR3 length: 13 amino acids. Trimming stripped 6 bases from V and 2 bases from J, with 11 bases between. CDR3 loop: CASREGRAYEQYF. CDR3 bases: TGTGCCAGCAGGGAGGGAAGGGCCTACGAGCAGTACTTC.